A selection of T cell receptor beta chains follows, all from one sample in a study of cytomegalovirus exposure and HLA in healthy donors. TCRdb's table, derived via immunoSEQ multiplex PCR, lists solely in-frame clones and lacks some. The repertoire holds approximately 190,000 clones, with approximately 84% as singletons. The specimen was PBMCs. These receptors came from a man aged 45-60 years in good health and CMV-seronegative. Both conserved end residues are part of each CDR3. Fields, in order: D gene, clone size, J gene, V gene, CDR3 length, CDR3 protein, CDR3 DNA. The D gene is left open where the match is weak. Some rows mark clone size as missing; the rest say once, few, many or name a class of expanded clone.

TRBD1,.,TRBJ1-1,TRBV12-5,13,CASEQGPNTEAFF,TGTGCTAGTGAACAGGGGCCGAACACTGAAGCTTTCTTT
.,.,TRBJ2-5,TRBV5-1,14,CASSLGQYQETQYF,TGCGCCAGCAGCTTGGGACAGTACCAAGAGACCCAGTACTTC
.,few,TRBJ2-5,TRBV7-9,15,CASSLRDIHQETQYF,TGTGCCAGCAGCTTACGGGACATTCACCAGGAGACCCAGTACTTC
TRBD1,.,TRBJ1-2,TRBV6-6,15,CASRGPGQQPYGYTF,TGTGCCAGCAGGGGACCGGGACAGCAACCCTATGGCTACACCTTC
TRBD1,.,TRBJ1-1,TRBV7-9,18,CASSWRGGTGAIKSEAFF,TGTGCCAGCAGCTGGAGGGGGGGGACAGGGGCTATAAAGTCTGAAGCTTTCTTT
TRBD1,.,TRBJ1-6,TRBV4-3,15,CASSQEGRGNSPLHF,TGCGCCAGCAGCCAAGAGGGCAGGGGGAATTCACCCCTCCACTTT
.,.,TRBJ2-7,TRBV21-1,19,CASSKVSGRLTSSSYEQYF,TGTGCCAGCAGCAAAGTTAGCGGGAGGCTTACTTCTAGCTCCTACGAGCAGTACTTC
TRBD1,.,TRBJ2-7,TRBV9,14,CASSLGQGFGEQYF,TGTGCCAGCAGCTTGGGACAGGGGTTCGGGGAGCAGTACTTC
TRBD2,.,TRBJ2-3,TRBV5-1,16,CASSLVAGGQGDTQYF,TGCGCCAGCAGCTTGGTAGCGGGGGGCCAGGGAGATACGCAGTATTTT
.,.,TRBJ2-3,TRBV9,16,CASSAEAGGNTDTQYF,TGTGCCAGCAGCGCCGAGGCTGGGGGGAACACAGATACGCAGTATTTT
.,.,TRBJ2-5,TRBV7-9,12,CASSWAQETQYF,TGTGCCAGCAGCTGGGCCCAAGAGACCCAGTACTTC
.,.,TRBJ2-5,TRBV20-1,11,CSARPLETQYF,TGCAGTGCTCGCCCACTAGAGACCCAGTACTTC
.,.,TRBJ1-2,TRBV7-2,13,CASSPTFAYGYTF,TGTGCCAGCAGCCCTACCTTTGCCTATGGCTACACCTTC
.,once,TRBJ2-5,TRBV6-5,15,CASSYSLDYQETQYF,TGTGCCAGCAGTTACTCCTTAGACTACCAAGAGACCCAGTACTTC
.,.,TRBJ2-7,TRBV11-2,15,CATTDMGGVEYEQYF,TGTGCCACCACAGATATGGGGGGAGTAGAGTACGAGCAGTACTTC
TRBD1,.,TRBJ2-2,TRBV5-4,14,CASSYGQDTGELFF,TGTGCCAGCAGCTATGGACAGGACACCGGGGAGCTGTTTTTT
TRBD2,few,TRBJ2-3,TRBV11-1,15,CASRSASGSTDTQYF,TGTGCCAGCCGCTCTGCTAGCGGCTCCACAGATACGCAGTATTTT
.,once,TRBJ1-3,TRBV27,15,CASGHGTGVGNTIYF,TGTGCCAGCGGTCACGGGACGGGGGTCGGAAACACCATATATTTT
.,.,TRBJ2-6,TRBV25-1,15,CASSEARSGANVLTF,TGTGCCAGCAGTGAAGCTAGGTCGGGGGCCAACGTCCTGACTTTC
.,.,TRBJ1-2,TRBV2,14,CASSGFQGSYGYTF,TGTGCCAGCAGTGGGTTTCAGGGGAGCTATGGCTACACCTTC
TRBD2,.,TRBJ2-1,TRBV27,15,CASKGTSGGATEQFF,TGTGCCTCCAAAGGGACTAGCGGGGGGGCTACTGAGCAGTTCTTC
TRBD2,once,TRBJ2-7,TRBV7-6,16,CASSLEASSGGKEQYF,TGTGCCAGCAGCTTAGAGGCGTCTAGCGGGGGGAAAGAGCAGTACTTC
TRBD2,.,TRBJ2-3,TRBV5-8,15,CASSALAGVSDTQYF,TGTGCCAGCAGCGCGCTAGCGGGGGTGTCGGATACGCAGTATTTT
TRBD1,.,TRBJ1-2,TRBV6-5,15,CASSPGQEPFYGYTF,TGTGCCAGCAGTCCGGGACAGGAACCCTTCTATGGCTACACCTTC
.,few,TRBJ2-7,TRBV7-9,12,CASSFGLGEQYF,TGTGCCAGCAGCTTCGGGTTAGGCGAGCAGTACTTC
TRBD1,.,TRBJ1-4,TRBV10-3,15,CAISESTGKSEKLFF,TGTGCCATCAGTGAGTCGACAGGGAAAAGTGAAAAACTGTTTTTT
TRBD1,.,TRBJ1-1,TRBV6-1,13,CASREGTGLEAFF,TGTGCCAGCCGTGAAGGGACAGGCCTTGAAGCTTTCTTT
.,.,TRBJ2-7,TRBV5-6,15,CASSFGGVSSYEQYF,TGTGCCAGCAGCTTCGGCGGGGTCAGCTCCTACGAGCAGTACTTC
TRBD1,.,TRBJ2-2,TRBV6-4,13,CASSGQGSGELFF,TGTGCCAGCAGTGGACAGGGATCCGGGGAGCTGTTTTTT
TRBD1,.,TRBJ1-2,TRBV9,14,CASSVTGANYGYTF,TGTGCCAGCAGCGTAACAGGGGCGAACTATGGCTACACCTTC
.,.,TRBJ2-3,TRBV6-6,14,CASSYGGSTDTQYF,TGTGCCAGCAGCTACGGCGGAAGCACAGATACGCAGTATTTT
.,few,TRBJ1-2,TRBV7-2,14,CASSIQGSVSGYTF,TGTGCCAGCAGCATTCAGGGCTCAGTTTCTGGCTACACCTTC
TRBD1,.,TRBJ1-1,TRBV29-1,11,CSGGQDTEAFF,TGCAGCGGGGGACAGGACACTGAAGCTTTCTTT
.,.,TRBJ1-3,TRBV28,17,CASSLDLGGGTGNTIYF,TGTGCCAGCAGTTTAGATCTGGGGGGGGGCACTGGAAACACCATATATTTT
TRBD1,.,TRBJ1-2,TRBV6-5,14,CASSYDRGRDGYTF,TGTGCCAGCAGTTACGACAGGGGCCGTGATGGCTACACCTTC
TRBD2,.,TRBJ2-7,TRBV5-1,16,CASSPLTSGPPYEQYF,TGCGCCAGCAGCCCCCTGACTAGCGGGCCCCCCTACGAGCAGTACTTC
.,.,TRBJ2-7,TRBV19,13,CASSITGFYEQYF,TGTGCCAGTAGTATTACGGGATTCTACGAGCAGTACTTC
TRBD1,.,TRBJ2-7,TRBV27,13,CASSFRQGYEQYF,TGTGCCAGCAGTTTTAGACAGGGATACGAGCAGTACTTC
.,.,TRBJ1-1,TRBV28,15,CASSDSGSGNTEAFF,TGTGCCAGCAGCGACTCAGGGTCGGGGAACACTGAAGCTTTCTTT
.,.,TRBJ1-5,TRBV5-8,16,CASSVITGISNQPQHF,TGTGCCAGCAGCGTAATAACAGGGATTAGCAATCAGCCCCAGCATTTT
.,few,TRBJ1-3,TRBV7-6,16,CASSSMRGRSGNTIYF,TGTGCCAGCAGCTCAATGAGAGGTCGGTCTGGAAACACCATATATTTT
TRBD2,.,TRBJ2-5,TRBV19,14,CASSPGGAMETQYF,TGTGCCAGTAGTCCCGGGGGGGCAATGGAGACCCAGTACTTC
TRBD1,.,TRBJ1-2,TRBV11-2,15,CASRPNRGKGNGYTF,TGTGCCAGCAGGCCTAACAGGGGAAAGGGGAATGGCTACACCTTC
.,.,TRBJ2-7,TRBV18,13,CASSGDLAYEQYF,TGTGCCAGCTCAGGAGACCTTGCCTACGAGCAGTACTTC
TRBD2,few,TRBJ2-1,TRBV9,16,CASSGDSGLAPNEQFF,TGTGCCAGCAGCGGCGACTCGGGACTAGCGCCGAATGAGCAGTTCTTC
TRBD1,once,TRBJ1-2,TRBV30,16,CAWSHWLGQGAYGYTF,TGTGCCTGGAGTCACTGGCTCGGACAGGGGGCCTATGGCTACACCTTC
.,.,TRBJ1-6,TRBV6-1,14,CASSATGENSPLHF,TGTGCCAGCAGTGCGACGGGAGAAAATTCACCCCTCCACTTT
TRBD1,.,TRBJ2-5,TRBV5-1,14,CASSLGGVGETQYF,TGCGCCAGCAGCTTAGGGGGCGTCGGGGAGACCCAGTACTTC